The 18 T cell receptor beta chains below all came from one sample that was sequenced in a study of T-cell memory formation after mild COVID-19. TCRdb independently ran MiXCR on the 5' RACE reads; one entry per CDR3 protein. The table includes around 410,000 distinct CDR3 sequences, 23% detected once. Sequenced material: PBMCs or a T cell subset sorted from them (not recorded which). Source of these receptors: an adult woman who had mild COVID-19 (a few samples of this study predate the infection). Cell type and time point are not known.

V is TRBV6-5 and J is TRBJ1-1; D unclear. Between the trimmed V and J ends, which lost 0 bases and 0 bases, there was a span of 8 bases. Germline V lookup: CDR1 MNHEY, CDR2 SVGAGI. The CDR3 covers 15 residues. The CDR3 is CASSYSGRLNTEAFF. CDR3 nucleotide sequence: TGTGCCAGCAGTTACTCGGGCAGGTTGAACACTGAAGCTTTCTTT.

The chain links TRBV9 to TRBJ2-2; tentatively, D is TRBD2 (6 bases). Germline CDR1 SGDLS, CDR2 YYNGEE. The CDR3 covers 13 residues. Trimming took off 3 bases at V and 6 bases at J, with 9 bases between the two ends. The CDR3: CASSDTGAGELFF. CDR3 DNA: TGTGCCAGCAGCGACACGGGGGCCGGGGAGCTGTTTTTT.

This clonotype was seen more than once but under ten times. V gene TRBV7-9 combines with J gene TRBJ2-3; a possible D gene is TRBD1 (6 bases). Trimming removed 6 bases at V and 0 bases at J, with 19 bases between. Germline values: CDR1 SEHNR, CDR2 FQNEAQ (reference sequence). This CDR3 contains 17 residues. The CDR3 loop is CASSSPLGASSTDTQYF. The CDR3 nucleotides read TGTGCCAGCAGTTCCCCACTGGGGGCCTCTAGCACAGATACGCAGTATTTT.

The sample holds a few counts of this clonotype. The chain employs TRBV29-1 and TRBJ2-7; 8 nucleotides align to TRBD1. From germline, CDR1 is SQVTM and CDR2 ANQGSEA. CDR3 length equals 13 residues. The V segment lost 8 bases and the J segment 4 bases; nucleotides outside the gene matches: 10. This CDR3 is CSTRDRPSYEQYF. CDR3 nucleotides: TGCAGCACGCGGGACAGGCCGTCATACGAGCAGTACTTC.

V and J are TRBV5-1 and TRBJ2-1; possible D gene TRBD1, 6 bases. Germline lookup yields CDR1 SGHRS and CDR2 YFSETQ. V was shortened by 2 bases and J by 3 bases, with 9 bases between the two germline ends. This CDR3 contains 14 residues. In DNA, the CDR3 is TGCGCCAGCAGCTTACAGGACAGCTACAATGAGCAGTTCTTC. It is translated as CASSLQDSYNEQFF.

This clonotype was counted at least ten times. The J gene is TRBJ2-1, the V gene TRBV25-1; tentative D call: TRBD1 (5 bases). The CDR3 has 17 residues. V lost 3 bases and J lost 0, with 15 bases in between. CDR1 MGHDK and CDR2 SYGVNS come from the germline V gene. The CDR3 reads CASSDRVQGSSYNEQFF. The CDR3 DNA reads as TGTGCCAGCAGTGATCGGGTCCAGGGAAGCTCCTACAATGAGCAGTTCTTC.

J is TRBJ2-2 and V is TRBV9; D possibly uses TRBD1 or TRBD2 (5 bases each). Trimming took off 0 bases at V and 5 bases at J, with 11 bases between the two ends. The length of the CDR3 is 15 residues. Germline lookup yields CDR1 SGDLS and CDR2 YYNGEE. The CDR3 nucleotides are TGTGCCAGCAGCGTAGGCTCGGGGACGACCGGGGAGCTGTTTTTT. The encoded protein is CASSVGSGTTGELFF.

A few counts support this clonotype. CDR3 coding DNA: TGTGCCAGCAGCTTTCGCGTTTTCGGGGCTGAAGCTTTCTTT. It codes for CASSFRVFGAEAFF. The rearrangement joins TRBV11-2 to TRBJ1-1; D not certain. Per the germline V gene, CDR1 is SGHAT and CDR2 is FQNNGV. V lost 3 bases to trimming and J lost 6 bases, with 14 bases between them. This CDR3 spans 14 amino acids.

V gene TRBV6-5 combines with J gene TRBJ2-1; 14 bases line up with TRBD2. CDR3 size: 16 residues. Trimming at V came to 6 bases and at J to 7 bases, leaving 8 bases not matched to a gene. Germline CDR1 MNHEY, CDR2 SVGAGI. The chain's CDR3 is CASRRLAGGTGNEQFF. The DNA for the CDR3 is TGTGCCAGCAGACGACTAGCGGGAGGGACGGGGAATGAGCAGTTCTTC.

The J gene is TRBJ2-1, the V gene TRBV24-1, with 9 positions matching TRBD1. The CDR3 covers 13 residues. J was trimmed by 5 bases and V by 9 bases; bases with no gene match: 4. CDR1 and CDR2 from the germline V gene are KGHDR and SFDVKD. In DNA, the CDR3 is TGTGCCACCCAGGGACAGGGCAACAATGAGCAGTTCTTC. This gives the protein CATQGQGNNEQFF.

At least ten counts were recorded for this clonotype. The rearrangement joins TRBV6-6 to TRBJ2-6; maybe TRBD1 (6 bases). Germline values: CDR1 MNHNY, CDR2 SVGAGI (reference sequence). The CDR3 length is 15 residues. V was cut by 8 bases and J by 0 bases, with 11 bases left in between. The CDR3 DNA sequence: TGTGCCAGCGGACAGCTCAGCTCTGGGGCCAACGTCCTGACTTTC. It is translated as CASGQLSSGANVLTF.

This clonotype was recorded only once. The rearrangement links TRBV7-3 to TRBJ2-2, with 9 bases matching TRBD2. J lost 6 bases, V lost 5 bases, and 7 bases had no gene match. The CDR3 is 15 amino acids. The germline V gene encodes CDR1 SGHTA and CDR2 FQGTGA. For the CDR3, the DNA is TGTGCCAGCAGCCTTAGCGGGAGACCGTCCGGGGAGCTGTTTTTT. It yields the protein CASSLSGRPSGELFF.

This clonotype was detected only a few times. The chain joins TRBV5-4 to TRBJ1-1; 7 bases align to TRBD1. This CDR3 comprises 14 residues. J lost 0 bases, V lost 4 bases, and 3 bases had no gene match. Per the germline V gene, CDR1 is SGHNT and CDR2 is YYREEE (reference sequence). The CDR3 here is CASSETGLNTEAFF. CDR3 bases: TGTGCCAGCAGCGAGACAGGGTTGAACACTGAAGCTTTCTTT.

This chain uses TRBV25-1 with TRBJ2-4; D not certain. The CDR3 covers 13 residues. The V and J ends lost 4 bases and 2 bases respectively, with 6 bases between them. Per the germline V gene, CDR1 is MGHDK and CDR2 is SYGVNS. As DNA, the CDR3 is TGTGCCAGCAGTGTGGGGTCCAAAAACATTCAGTACTTC. The encoded protein is CASSVGSKNIQYF.

This clonotype has only a few counts. The rearrangement uses TRBV6-6 and TRBJ1-6; unclear D gene. Trimming took 5 bases from V and 7 from J, leaving 18 bases between them. The CDR3 loop spans 16 amino acids. Germline V CDR1 and CDR2: MNHNY, SVGAGI (reference sequence). CDR3 DNA: TGTGCCAGCAGTCGAGGACGGGAGCGGATAAATTCACCCCTCCACTTT. Amino acids: CASSRGRERINSPLHF.

This clonotype occurred once. The V and J genes are TRBV25-1 and TRBJ2-1; 7 nucleotides align to TRBD1. V dropped 3 bases and J dropped 4; count of bases not matched to a gene: 6. Germline V gives CDR1 MGHDK, CDR2 SYGVNS. This CDR3 has 15 amino acids. This CDR3 reads CASSDRRGQYNEQFF. CDR3 DNA sequence: TGTGCCAGCAGTGACCGAAGGGGACAGTACAATGAGCAGTTCTTC.

This clonotype was seen more than once but under ten times. The chain uses TRBV3-1 and TRBJ1-6, with D possibly TRBD1 on 5 matching bases. The CDR3 is made up of 18 amino acids. The germline CDR1 and CDR2 sequences are LGHDT and YNNKEL (reference sequence). Between the trimmed V and J ends, which lost 4 bases and 2 bases, there was a span of 18 bases. CDR3 DNA: TGTGCCAGCAGCCCCCGGGACGGACCCTTCGCCTATAATTCACCCCTCCACTTT. It encodes CASSPRDGPFAYNSPLHF.

This clonotype was recorded a few times. The chain couples TRBV7-9 to TRBJ2-1; D gene ambiguous. Trimming left V 6 bases short and J 4 bases short, with 10 bases between. This CDR3 has 13 residues. Germline V gene data show CDR1 as SEHNR and CDR2 as FQNEAQ (reference sequence). As DNA, the CDR3 is TGTGCCAGCAGTAGGAGCAGTTACAATGAGCAGTTCTTC. The encoded protein is CASSRSSYNEQFF.